A selection of T cell receptor beta chains follows, all from one sample in a study of blood T cell repertoires in COVID-19. Clones were read by immunoSEQ multiplex PCR, and TCRdb kept only the in-frame ones, dropping some. This sample carries around 140,000 clones, around 88% of them seen once, and the ten largest clones take less than 20%. Sequenced sample: peripheral blood. The receptors stem from a man aged 45 to 65 with active or convalescent COVID-19. Both conserved end residues are part of each CDR3. Fields, in order: CDR3 protein, CDR3 DNA, clone size, D gene, V gene, J gene. A D gene is named only where the DNA matches it firmly. The size of a clone is reported for some rows only, either as once, few or many, or as a class for expanded clones.

cdr3_aa: CASSYQGVETQYF; cdr3_nt: TGTGCCAGCAGTTACCAGGGTGTAGAGACCCAGTACTTC; clone_size: NA; d_call: NA; v_call: TRBV6-2/TRBV6-3; j_call: TRBJ2-5
cdr3_aa: CASSPRGPRGTQYF; cdr3_nt: TGTGCCAGCAGCCCCCGCGGACCTCGGGGTACGCAGTATTTT; clone_size: NA; d_call: NA; v_call: TRBV5-4; j_call: TRBJ2-3
cdr3_aa: CASSFFGTPEAFF; cdr3_nt: TGTGCCAGCAGCTTTTTCGGGACACCTGAAGCTTTCTTT; clone_size: NA; d_call: NA; v_call: TRBV5-4; j_call: TRBJ1-1
cdr3_aa: CASSQVEGANTEAFF; cdr3_nt: TGTGCCAGCAGCCAAGTCGAAGGGGCGAACACTGAAGCTTTCTTT; clone_size: NA; d_call: NA; v_call: TRBV3-1/TRBV3-2; j_call: TRBJ1-1
cdr3_aa: CATRPAGVRGGELFF; cdr3_nt: TGTGCCACCCGGCCAGCGGGGGTGCGTGGCGGGGAGCTGTTTTTT; clone_size: NA; d_call: TRBD2; v_call: TRBV27; j_call: TRBJ2-2
cdr3_aa: CATSAHSGTRSNEQFF; cdr3_nt: TGTGCCACCAGTGCCCATTCCGGGACTAGAAGCAATGAGCAGTTCTTC; clone_size: once; d_call: TRBD2; v_call: TRBV24-1; j_call: TRBJ2-1
cdr3_aa: CATSLGAGEQYF; cdr3_nt: TGTGCCACCAGCCTAGGGGCTGGCGAGCAGTACTTC; clone_size: NA; d_call: NA; v_call: TRBV15; j_call: TRBJ2-7
cdr3_aa: CASSQVSPGELFF; cdr3_nt: TGCGCCAGCAGCCAAGTTAGCCCCGGGGAGCTGTTTTTT; clone_size: few; d_call: NA; v_call: TRBV4-3; j_call: TRBJ2-2
cdr3_aa: CASSPGQYYEQYF; cdr3_nt: TGTGCCAGCAGCCCGGGACAGTACTACGAGCAGTACTTC; clone_size: NA; d_call: TRBD1; v_call: TRBV6-5; j_call: TRBJ2-7
cdr3_aa: CASSRDRDPYEQYF; cdr3_nt: TGTGCCAGTAGTAGGGACAGGGATCCCTACGAGCAGTACTTC; clone_size: NA; d_call: TRBD1; v_call: TRBV19; j_call: TRBJ2-7
cdr3_aa: CASSLVSFGYEQYF; cdr3_nt: TGTGCCAGCAGCTTGGTTAGTTTTGGTTACGAGCAGTACTTC; clone_size: NA; d_call: NA; v_call: TRBV5-6; j_call: TRBJ2-7
cdr3_aa: CASSLDGWDTYGYTF; cdr3_nt: TGTGCCAGCAGCTTAGATGGGTGGGACACTTATGGCTACACCTTC; clone_size: NA; d_call: NA; v_call: TRBV11-2; j_call: TRBJ1-2
cdr3_aa: CASSMSGQGATYEQYF; cdr3_nt: TGTGCCAGTAGTATGTCCGGACAGGGGGCCACCTACGAGCAGTACTTC; clone_size: NA; d_call: TRBD1; v_call: TRBV19; j_call: TRBJ2-7
cdr3_aa: CASGPDRANTGELFF; cdr3_nt: TGTGCTAGTGGTCCAGACAGGGCTAACACCGGGGAGCTGTTTTTT; clone_size: NA; d_call: TRBD1; v_call: TRBV12-5; j_call: TRBJ2-2
cdr3_aa: CASSPGQGSIDYGYTF; cdr3_nt: TGTGCCAGCAGCCCCGGACAGGGATCAATCGACTATGGCTACACCTTC; clone_size: once; d_call: TRBD1; v_call: TRBV6-6; j_call: TRBJ1-2
cdr3_aa: CASSSLSGRAGDEQFF; cdr3_nt: TGTGCCAGCAGCTCCCTTAGCGGGAGGGCGGGGGATGAGCAGTTCTTC; clone_size: NA; d_call: TRBD2; v_call: TRBV5-4; j_call: TRBJ2-1
cdr3_aa: CASSNQGRWGNTIYF; cdr3_nt: TGTGCCAGCAGCAACCAGGGTAGATGGGGAAACACCATATATTTT; clone_size: NA; d_call: NA; v_call: TRBV21-1; j_call: TRBJ1-3
cdr3_aa: CASNEGADGYTF; cdr3_nt: TGTGCCAGCAACGAGGGGGCTGATGGCTACACCTTC; clone_size: NA; d_call: TRBD1; v_call: TRBV28; j_call: TRBJ1-2
cdr3_aa: CASFWRVMNTEAFF; cdr3_nt: TGTGCCAGCTTCTGGAGGGTTATGAACACTGAAGCTTTCTTT; clone_size: once; d_call: NA; v_call: TRBV6-5; j_call: TRBJ1-1
cdr3_aa: CASTTGTENTEAFF; cdr3_nt: TGTGCCAGCACCACCGGGACAGAGAACACTGAAGCTTTCTTT; clone_size: NA; d_call: TRBD1; v_call: TRBV9; j_call: TRBJ1-1
cdr3_aa: CASSQSTGHGNTIYF; cdr3_nt: TGTGCCAGCAGCCAATCTACGGGACATGGAAACACCATATATTTT; clone_size: NA; d_call: NA; v_call: TRBV7-2; j_call: TRBJ1-3
cdr3_aa: CASSIYRDTEAFF; cdr3_nt: TGTGCCAGTAGTATTTACAGGGACACTGAAGCTTTCTTT; clone_size: once; d_call: NA; v_call: TRBV19; j_call: TRBJ1-1
cdr3_aa: CASSFIKREKRQETQYF; cdr3_nt: TGTGCCAGCAGCTTTATTAAGCGGGAGAAAAGGCAAGAGACCCAGTACTTC; clone_size: NA; d_call: TRBD2; v_call: TRBV7-9; j_call: TRBJ2-5
cdr3_aa: CACQTDSNQPQHF; cdr3_nt: TGTGCCTGTCAAACAGATAGCAATCAGCCCCAGCATTTT; clone_size: NA; d_call: NA; v_call: TRBV30; j_call: TRBJ1-5
cdr3_aa: CASSAGTGSGPYEQYF; cdr3_nt: TGTGCCAGCAGCGCCGGGACAGGGTCGGGGCCTTACGAGCAGTACTTC; clone_size: once; d_call: TRBD1; v_call: TRBV9; j_call: TRBJ2-7
cdr3_aa: CASSDLVTKSKFF; cdr3_nt: TGCGCCAGCAGTGATTTGGTAACTAAAAGCAAATTCTTC; clone_size: NA; d_call: NA; v_call: TRBV10-1; j_call: TRBJ2-1
cdr3_aa: CASSDSGAETQYF; cdr3_nt: TGTGCCAGCAGTGATTCAGGCGCAGAGACCCAGTACTTC; clone_size: NA; d_call: NA; v_call: TRBV6-1; j_call: TRBJ2-5
cdr3_aa: CASSLATGSPSPLHF; cdr3_nt: TGTGCCAGCAGCTTAGCTACAGGATCCCCTTCACCCCTCCACTTT; clone_size: NA; d_call: NA; v_call: TRBV13; j_call: TRBJ1-6
cdr3_aa: CASSLGQGDEKLFF; cdr3_nt: TGTGCCAGCAGCTTGGGACAGGGCGATGAAAAACTGTTTTTT; clone_size: NA; d_call: TRBD1; v_call: TRBV5-4; j_call: TRBJ1-4
cdr3_aa: CASSLDSLSTDTQYF; cdr3_nt: TGTGCCAGCAGCCTCGACTCCTTGAGCACAGATACGCAGTATTTT; clone_size: NA; d_call: NA; v_call: TRBV7-6; j_call: TRBJ2-3
cdr3_aa: CASSFASGSDTQYF; cdr3_nt: TGTGCCAGCAGCTTTGCCTCGGGGTCAGATACGCAGTATTTT; clone_size: NA; d_call: NA; v_call: TRBV7-9; j_call: TRBJ2-3
cdr3_aa: CASSSRDSDTEAFF; cdr3_nt: TGTGCCAGCAGCAGCCGGGACAGCGACACTGAAGCTTTCTTT; clone_size: NA; d_call: NA; v_call: TRBV21-1; j_call: TRBJ1-1
cdr3_aa: CASSSQTGGGSGNTIYF; cdr3_nt: TGTGCCAGCAGCTCCCAGACAGGGGGTGGCTCTGGAAACACCATATATTTT; clone_size: few; d_call: TRBD1; v_call: TRBV9; j_call: TRBJ1-3
cdr3_aa: CTSGTGADEQFF; cdr3_nt: TGCACCAGCGGGACAGGGGCCGATGAGCAGTTCTTC; clone_size: few; d_call: NA; v_call: TRBV1; j_call: TRBJ2-1
cdr3_aa: CATRLTSGRYNEQFF; cdr3_nt: TGTGCCACCAGGCTGACTAGCGGGAGGTACAATGAGCAGTTCTTC; clone_size: NA; d_call: TRBD2; v_call: TRBV24-1; j_call: TRBJ2-1
cdr3_aa: CASSQVLGRVQETQYF; cdr3_nt: TGTGCCAGCAGCCAAGTCCTGGGCCGAGTCCAAGAGACCCAGTACTTC; clone_size: NA; d_call: NA; v_call: TRBV14; j_call: TRBJ2-5